This TCR beta chain originates from a study of cytomegalovirus exposure and HLA in healthy donors. General observations from the study: Within a later analysis, the majority of CMV-associated TCR beta chains appeared HLA-restricted.

As for this clone: No antigen is known for it.

The CDR3 covers 13 residues. Deletions cut 3 bases from V and 5 bases from J, with 10 bases between. The germline V gene has CDR1 SGHTA and CDR2 FQGTGA. 13 Jbeta primers and 60 Vbeta primers were used for the PCR. Generated by immunoSEQ multiplex PCR, the TCRdb table keeps only in-frame clones and is missing some. Recorded for this sample: 45,000 to 65,000 clones. The rearrangement uses TRBV7-3 and TRBJ1-1; D remains ambiguous. This receptor was taken from a man aged 18 to 29 in good health and CMV-seropositive. Material: PBMCs. The CDR3 nucleotides are TGTGCCAGCAGCTTCTCGACGCGGACTGAAGCTTTCTTT. Its translation: CASSFSTRTEAFF.